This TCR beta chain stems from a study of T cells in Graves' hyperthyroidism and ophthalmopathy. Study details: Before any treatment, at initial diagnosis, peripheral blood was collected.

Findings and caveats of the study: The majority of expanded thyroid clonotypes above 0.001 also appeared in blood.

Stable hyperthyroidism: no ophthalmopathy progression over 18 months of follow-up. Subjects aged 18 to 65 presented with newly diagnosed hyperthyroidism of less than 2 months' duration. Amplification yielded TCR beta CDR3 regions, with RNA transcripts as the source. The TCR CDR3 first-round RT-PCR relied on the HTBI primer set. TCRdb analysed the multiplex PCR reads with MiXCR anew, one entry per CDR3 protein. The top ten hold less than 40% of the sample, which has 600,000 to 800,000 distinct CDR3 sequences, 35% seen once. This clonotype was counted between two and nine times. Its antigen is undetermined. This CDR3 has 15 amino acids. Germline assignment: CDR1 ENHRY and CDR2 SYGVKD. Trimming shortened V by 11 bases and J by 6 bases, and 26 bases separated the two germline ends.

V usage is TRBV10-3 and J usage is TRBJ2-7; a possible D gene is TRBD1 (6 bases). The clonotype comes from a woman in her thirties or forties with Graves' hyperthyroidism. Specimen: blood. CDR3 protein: CAAQSGDTGNREQYF. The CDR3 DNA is TGTGCCGCCCAATCCGGCGATACAGGGAATCGCGAGCAGTACTTC.